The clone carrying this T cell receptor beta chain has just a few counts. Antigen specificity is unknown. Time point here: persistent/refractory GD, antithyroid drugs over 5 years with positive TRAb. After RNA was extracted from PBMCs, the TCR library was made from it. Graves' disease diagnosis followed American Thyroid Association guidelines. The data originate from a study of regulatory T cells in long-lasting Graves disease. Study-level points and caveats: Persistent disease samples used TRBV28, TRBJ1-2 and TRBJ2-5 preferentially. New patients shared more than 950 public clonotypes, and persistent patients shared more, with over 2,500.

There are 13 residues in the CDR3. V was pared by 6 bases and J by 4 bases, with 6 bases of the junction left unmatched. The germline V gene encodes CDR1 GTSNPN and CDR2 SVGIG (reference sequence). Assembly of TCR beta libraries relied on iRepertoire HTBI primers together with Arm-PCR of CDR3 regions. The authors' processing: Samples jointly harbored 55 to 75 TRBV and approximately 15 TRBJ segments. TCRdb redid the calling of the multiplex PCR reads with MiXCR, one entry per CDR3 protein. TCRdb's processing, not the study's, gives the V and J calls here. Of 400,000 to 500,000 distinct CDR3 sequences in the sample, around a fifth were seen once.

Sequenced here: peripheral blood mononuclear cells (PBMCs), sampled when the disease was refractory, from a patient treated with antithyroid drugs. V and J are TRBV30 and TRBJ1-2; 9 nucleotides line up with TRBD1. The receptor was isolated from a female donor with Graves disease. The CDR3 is CACSGTGTYGYTF. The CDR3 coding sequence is TGTGCCTGCTCCGGGACAGGGACCTATGGCTACACCTTC.